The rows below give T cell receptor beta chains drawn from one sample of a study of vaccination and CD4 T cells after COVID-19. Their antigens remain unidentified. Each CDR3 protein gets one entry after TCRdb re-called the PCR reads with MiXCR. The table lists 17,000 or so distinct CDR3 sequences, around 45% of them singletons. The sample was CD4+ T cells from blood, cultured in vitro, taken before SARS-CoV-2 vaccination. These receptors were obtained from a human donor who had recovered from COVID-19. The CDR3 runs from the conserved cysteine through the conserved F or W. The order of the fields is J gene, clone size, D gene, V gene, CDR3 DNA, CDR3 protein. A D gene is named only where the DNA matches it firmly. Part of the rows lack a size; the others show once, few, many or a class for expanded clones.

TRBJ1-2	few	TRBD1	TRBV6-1	TGTGCCAGCGAGGGGACAGTCAGGTTGGGCTATGGCTACACCTTC	CASEGTVRLGYGYTF
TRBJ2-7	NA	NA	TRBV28	TGTGCCAGCAGATCAGGCGGGGCTGGGGACTACGAGCAGTACTTC	CASRSGGAGDYEQYF
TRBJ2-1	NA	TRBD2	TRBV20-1	TGCAGTGCTAGGGAACTAGCGGGCCTTGCCAATAATGAGCAGTTCTTC	CSARELAGLANNEQFF
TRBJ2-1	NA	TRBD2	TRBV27	TGTGCCAGCAGTCTACTAGCGGGAGGGGACAATGAGCAGTTCTTC	CASSLLAGGDNEQFF
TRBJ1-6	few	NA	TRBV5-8	TGTGCCAGCAGCCCCGGTTATTCACCCCTCCACTTT	CASSPGYSPLHF
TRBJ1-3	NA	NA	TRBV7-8	TGTGCCAGCAGCCCCTGGACTGGCTCTGGAAACACCATATATTTT	CASSPWTGSGNTIYF
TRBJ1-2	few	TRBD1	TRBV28	TGTGCCAGCAGTTTCTACAGGGGGCAGGGCTATGGCTACACCTTC	CASSFYRGQGYGYTF
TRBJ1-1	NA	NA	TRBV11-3	TGTGCCAGCAGCTTAGGTCTCCAGGGTGGGAACACTGAAGCTTTCTTT	CASSLGLQGGNTEAFF
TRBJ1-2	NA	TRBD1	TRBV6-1	TGTGCCAGCAGTAAAAGGACAGGGGACCTCTATGGCTACACCTTC	CASSKRTGDLYGYTF
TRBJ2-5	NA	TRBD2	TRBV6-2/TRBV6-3	TGTGCCAGCAGCGAGAGCGGGAGGTACCAAGAGACCCAGTACTTC	CASSESGRYQETQYF
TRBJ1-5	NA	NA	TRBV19	TGTGCCAGTAGTATAGATAAAGGGTTTTCGGGGCCTGATAGCAATCAGCCCCAGCATTTT	CASSIDKGFSGPDSNQPQHF
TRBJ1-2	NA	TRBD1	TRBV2	TGTGCCAGCAGGGGGACAGGGTATGGCTACACCTTC	CASRGTGYGYTF
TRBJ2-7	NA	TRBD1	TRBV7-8	TGTGCCAGCAGCCCCTCAGGGACAGCCAGCTACGAGCAGTACTTC	CASSPSGTASYEQYF
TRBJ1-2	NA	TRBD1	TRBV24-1	TGTGCCACCAGGGGACAGGACCCGCCCTATGGCTACACCTTC	CATRGQDPPYGYTF
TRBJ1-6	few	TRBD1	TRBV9	TGTGCCAGCAGCGTAGGGGACAGGCTTGACCCCCTCCACTTT	CASSVGDRLDPLHF
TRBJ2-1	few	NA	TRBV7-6	TGTGCCAGCAGGGAAGGTCACGGGCCCTACAATGAGCAGTTCTTC	CASREGHGPYNEQFF
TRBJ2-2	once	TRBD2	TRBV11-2	TGTGCCAGCGGCGACGGACTCGGGGGGACCGGGGAGCTGTTTTTT	CASGDGLGGTGELFF
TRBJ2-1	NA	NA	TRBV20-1	TGCAGTGCTAGAGGCGGCAAGTACAATGAGCAGTTCTTC	CSARGGKYNEQFF
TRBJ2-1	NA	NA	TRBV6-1	TGTGCCAGCGGGGTTACTTACAATGAGCAGTTCTTC	CASGVTYNEQFF
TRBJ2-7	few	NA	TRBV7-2	TGTGCCAGCAGCTTAGGTGGACAACCCACCTACGAGCAGTACTTC	CASSLGGQPTYEQYF
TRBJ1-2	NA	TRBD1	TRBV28	TGTGCCAGCAGTTCCGGACAGGGAGGTAACTATGGCTACACCTTC	CASSSGQGGNYGYTF
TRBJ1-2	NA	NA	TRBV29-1	TGCAGCGTTGCAGGGAAAGCTAACTATGGCTACACCTTC	CSVAGKANYGYTF
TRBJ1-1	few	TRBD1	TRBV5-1	TGCGCCAGCAGCTTCCAGGACAGGGCTGTCACTGAAGCTTTCTTT	CASSFQDRAVTEAFF
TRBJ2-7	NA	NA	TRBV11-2	TGTGCCAGCAGATTTACGACGGCAGGGACCTACGAGCAGTACTTC	CASRFTTAGTYEQYF
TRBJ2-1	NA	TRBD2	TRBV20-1	TGCAGTGCTAGAGATGTGCGCGGGGGGGCCAATGAGCAGTTCTTC	CSARDVRGGANEQFF
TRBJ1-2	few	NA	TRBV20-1	TGCAGTGCTAGAGCCTGGGAAGCTTATGGCTACACCTTC	CSARAWEAYGYTF
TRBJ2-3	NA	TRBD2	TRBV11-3	TGTGCCAGCAGCAGAGGAGGTCCCGGGACTAGCGGGAGGGAAGCAGATACGCAGTATTTT	CASSRGGPGTSGREADTQYF
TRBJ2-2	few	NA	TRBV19	TGTGCCAGTAGTATAGCGGTCGTGGGAATCACCGGGGAGCTGTTTTTT	CASSIAVVGITGELFF
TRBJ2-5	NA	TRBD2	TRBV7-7	TGTGCCAGCAGCATAACGGGACTAGCGACGGAGACCCAGTACTTC	CASSITGLATETQYF
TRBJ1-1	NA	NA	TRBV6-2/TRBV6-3	TGTGCCAGCAGTCCATTAGACAGGAAGGTGTCGGGGACTGAAGCTTTCTTT	CASSPLDRKVSGTEAFF
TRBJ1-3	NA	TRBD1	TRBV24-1	TGTGCCACCAGTTCAGGGGGCACAAGAAACACCATATATTTT	CATSSGGTRNTIYF
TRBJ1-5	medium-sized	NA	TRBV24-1	TGTGCCACCAGTGATTTTGGGGATCAGCCCCAGCATTTT	CATSDFGDQPQHF
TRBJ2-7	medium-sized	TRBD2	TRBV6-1	TGTGCCAGCAGGGCTAGCGGGAGGTACGAGCAGTACTTC	CASRASGRYEQYF
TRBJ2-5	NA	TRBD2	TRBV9	TGTGCCAGCAGCCCCGGGGCTAGCGGGGGGGGGGAGACCCAGTACTTC	CASSPGASGGGETQYF
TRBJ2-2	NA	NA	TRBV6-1	TGTGCCAGCAGCAACGGCGCCGGGGAGCTGTTTTTT	CASSNGAGELFF
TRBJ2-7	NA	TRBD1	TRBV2	TGTGCCAGCAGTAGCAGACAGGGGACCTCCTACGAGCAGTACTTC	CASSSRQGTSYEQYF
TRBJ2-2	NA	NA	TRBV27	TGTGCCAGCAGTTTATCCTCGGGGAACACCGGGGAGCTGTTTTTT	CASSLSSGNTGELFF